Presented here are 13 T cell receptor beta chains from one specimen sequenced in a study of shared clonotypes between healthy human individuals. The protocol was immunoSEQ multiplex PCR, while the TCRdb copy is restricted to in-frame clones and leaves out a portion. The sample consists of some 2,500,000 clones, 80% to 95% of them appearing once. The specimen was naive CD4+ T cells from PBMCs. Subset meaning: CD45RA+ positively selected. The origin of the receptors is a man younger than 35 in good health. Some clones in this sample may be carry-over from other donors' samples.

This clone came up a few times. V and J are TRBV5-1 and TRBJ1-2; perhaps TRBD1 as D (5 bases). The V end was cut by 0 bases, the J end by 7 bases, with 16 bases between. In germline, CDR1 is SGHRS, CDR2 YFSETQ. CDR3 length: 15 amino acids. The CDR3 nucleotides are TGCGCCAGCAGCTTGGTCGTTCCTGGGGCTCGTGGCTACACCTTC. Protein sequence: CASSLVVPGARGYTF.

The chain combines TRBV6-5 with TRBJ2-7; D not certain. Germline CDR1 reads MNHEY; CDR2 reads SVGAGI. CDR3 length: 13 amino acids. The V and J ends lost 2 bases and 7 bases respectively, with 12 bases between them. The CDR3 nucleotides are TGTGCCAGCAGTTACAGTAGGTTAAGGGAGCAGTACTTC. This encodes CASSYSRLREQYF.

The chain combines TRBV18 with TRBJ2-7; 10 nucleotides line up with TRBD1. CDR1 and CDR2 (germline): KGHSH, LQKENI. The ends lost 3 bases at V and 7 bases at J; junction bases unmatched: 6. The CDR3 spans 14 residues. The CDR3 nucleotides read TGTGCCAGCTCACCGCGGACAGGGGGAGCTGAGCAGTACTTC. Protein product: CASSPRTGGAEQYF.

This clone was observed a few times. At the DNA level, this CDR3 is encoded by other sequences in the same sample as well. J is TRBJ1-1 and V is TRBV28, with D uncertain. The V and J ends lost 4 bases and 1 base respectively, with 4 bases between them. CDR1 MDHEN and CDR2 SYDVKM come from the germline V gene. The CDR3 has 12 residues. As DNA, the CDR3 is TGTGCCAGCAGTTGGGGGAACACTGAAGCTTTCTTT. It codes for CASSWGNTEAFF.

CDR3 in DNA: TGTGCCAGCAGCTTAACCGGGACTAGCGTGAAGACCCAGTACTTC. Residues: CASSLTGTSVKTQYF. The genes are TRBV7-2 and TRBJ2-5; 10 bases map to TRBD2. J lost 6 bases, V lost 2 bases, and 6 bases had no gene match. This CDR3 has 15 residues. CDR1 and CDR2 from the germline V gene are SGHTA and FQGNSA.

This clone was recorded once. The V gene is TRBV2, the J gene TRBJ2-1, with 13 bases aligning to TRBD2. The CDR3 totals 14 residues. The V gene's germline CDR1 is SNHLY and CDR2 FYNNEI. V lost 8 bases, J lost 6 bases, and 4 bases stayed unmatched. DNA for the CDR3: TGTGCCAGCCGGACTAGCGGGAGTGGCAATGAGCAGTTCTTC. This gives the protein CASRTSGSGNEQFF.

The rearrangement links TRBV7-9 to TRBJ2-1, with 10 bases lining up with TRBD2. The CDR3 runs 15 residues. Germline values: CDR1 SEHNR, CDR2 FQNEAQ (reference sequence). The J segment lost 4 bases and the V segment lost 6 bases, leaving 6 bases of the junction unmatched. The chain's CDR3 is CASSLLAGNYNEQFF. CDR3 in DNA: TGTGCCAGCAGTCTACTAGCGGGGAATTACAATGAGCAGTTCTTC.

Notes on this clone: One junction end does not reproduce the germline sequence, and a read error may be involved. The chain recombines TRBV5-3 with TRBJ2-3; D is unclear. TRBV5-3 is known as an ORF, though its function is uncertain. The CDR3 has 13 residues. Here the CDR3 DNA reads TGTGCCAGAAGCTTAGGCGCCACATATACGCAGTATTTT. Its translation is CARSLGATYTQYF.

CDR3 nucleotide sequence: TGTGCCAGTAGTATAAAGCCTGGAAGTCCCTCCTACGAGCAGTACTTC. Translating gives CASSIKPGSPSYEQYF. This rearrangement joins TRBV19 to TRBJ2-7, with D unresolved. In germline, CDR1 is LNHDA, CDR2 SQIVND (reference sequence). The length of the CDR3 is 16 residues. Between the trimmed V and J ends, which lost 2 bases and 0 bases, there was a span of 14 bases.

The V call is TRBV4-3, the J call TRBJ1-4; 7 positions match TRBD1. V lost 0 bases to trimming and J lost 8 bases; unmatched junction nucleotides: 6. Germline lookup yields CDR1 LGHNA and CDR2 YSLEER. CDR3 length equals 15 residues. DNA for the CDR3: TGCGCCAGCAGCCAAGAATCAGGGGGAGGCGAAAAACTGTTTTTT. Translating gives CASSQESGGGEKLFF.

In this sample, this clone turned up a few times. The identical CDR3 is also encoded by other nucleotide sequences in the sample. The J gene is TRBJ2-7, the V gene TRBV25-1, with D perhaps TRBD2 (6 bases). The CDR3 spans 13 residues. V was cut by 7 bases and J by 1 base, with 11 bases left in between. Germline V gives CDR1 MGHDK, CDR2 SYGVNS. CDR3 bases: TGTGCCAGCACCCGCGGGGAATCCTACGAGCAGTACTTC. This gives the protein CASTRGESYEQYF.

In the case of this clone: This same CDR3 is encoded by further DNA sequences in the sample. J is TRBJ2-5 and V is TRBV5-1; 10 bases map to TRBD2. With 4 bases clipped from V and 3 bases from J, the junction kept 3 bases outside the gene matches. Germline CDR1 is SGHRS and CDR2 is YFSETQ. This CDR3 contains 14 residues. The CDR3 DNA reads TGCGCCAGCAGCACTGGACTAGCGGAAGAGACCCAGTACTTC. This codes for CASSTGLAEETQYF.

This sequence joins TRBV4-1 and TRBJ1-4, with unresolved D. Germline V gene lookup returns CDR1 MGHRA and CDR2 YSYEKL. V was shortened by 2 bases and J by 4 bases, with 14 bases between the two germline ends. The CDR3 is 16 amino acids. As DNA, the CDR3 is TGCGCCAGCAGCCAAAAGAACTTGGCGGATAATGAAAAACTGTTTTTT. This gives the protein CASSQKNLADNEKLFF.